Sequencing of this T cell receptor (beta chain) was carried out in a study of beta chain features in type 1 diabetes. Background on the study: Across all samples, fewer than 120,000,000 sorted cells were examined. Findings and caveats of the study: Moderately but significantly shorter TCRB CDR3s were found in Type 1 diabetes patients in all four CD4+ subsets.

CDR1 is MNHEY, CDR2 SMNVEV, per germline (reference sequence). The CDR3 is 14 amino acids. After removal of 4 bases from V and 4 bases from J, the junction contained 4 bases not matched to a gene. As regards this clone: Its antigen is undetermined.

Expressed TCRB transcripts were sequenced because the isolated RNA had all been reverse transcribed beforehand. Mean read depth for naive, central memory and regulatory T cell samples was several million reads. The assay was immunoSEQ multiplex PCR, and TCRdb's table has in-frame clones only and misses some. The profile shows around 360,000 clones, about 12% of them singletons. All of the sorted populations showed purity greater than 98%. The sequencing sample was made of naive CD4+ T cells from blood. The TCR was taken from a woman younger than 30 with type 1 diabetes. This sequence joins TRBV27 and TRBJ1-3, with 7 bases lining up with TRBD1. CDR3 loop: CASSSDRLGNTIYF. In DNA form, the CDR3 reads TGTGCCAGCAGTTCGGACAGGCTCGGAAACACCATATATTTT.